The clone carrying this T cell receptor beta chain has only a few counts. No antigen is known for it. Peripheral blood genomic DNA, not sorted cells or RNA, was the template. TRB rearrangements spanning V, D and J were amplified using mixed TRB-A/B primers. TCRdb ran MiXCR on the multiplex PCR reads and lists one entry per CDR3 protein. The sample includes 650 to 800 distinct CDR3 sequences, under 35% of them seen just once. The data were taken from a study of T cell repertoires in aging, cancer and after chemotherapy. Study-wide background: Six age groups, ranging from 30 or younger to 70 or older, included the donors. Paired samples before and after chemotherapy came from chronic lymphocytic leukemia patients on fludarabine- or bendamustine-based regimens. Notes on the study in general: Median generation probability rose over the chemotherapy interval in each cancer cohort, suggesting rebound thymic output.

This CDR3 comprises 15 residues. The V end lost 3 bases, the J end lost 5 bases, and 14 bases lay between the germline ends. The source of this sequence is a human donor with a blood cancer. The chain is built from TRBV12-3 or TRBV12-4 and TRBJ1-5; tentatively, D is TRBD1 (5 bases). The sample was blood. CDR3 nucleotides: TGTGCCAGCAGTTTCGGTCAGGGAGGGGATCAGCCCCAGCATTTT. It specifies CASSFGQGGDQPQHF.